This TCR beta chain came from a study of blood T cell repertoires in COVID-19. Turning to the study itself: Donors in the United States, Italy and Spain gave samples during acute or convalescent COVID-19. T cells, B-cell-depleted T cells, or PBMCs provided the cDNA or gDNA that served as material.

Authors' processing steps: Estimated nucleated cell counts came from reference gene primer amplification. Measured with immunoSEQ multiplex PCR; TCRdb has only the in-frame clones, and not every one. V, J and clone size are those of that table, while D and trimming were read from the DNA. The table lists 140,000 to 150,000 clones, 85% to 90% of them singletons, with roughly 13% in the top ten. Seattle enrolled patients during active infection and tracked them longitudinally. The CDR3 sequence is 14 residues long. Germline loops: CDR1 MNHEY, CDR2 SVGEGT. Trimming took 2 bases from V and 12 from J, leaving 17 bases between them.

The chain recombines TRBV6-2 or TRBV6-3 with TRBJ1-3; TRBD1 is a possible D gene (6 bases). Sequences were obtained from peripheral blood. The TCR originated in a man aged 18 to 30 with COVID-19, enrolled during active disease. CDR3 in DNA: TGTGCCAGCAGTTACGCCCTCACAGGGACGCGCATATATTTT. This gives the protein CASSYALTGTRIYF.